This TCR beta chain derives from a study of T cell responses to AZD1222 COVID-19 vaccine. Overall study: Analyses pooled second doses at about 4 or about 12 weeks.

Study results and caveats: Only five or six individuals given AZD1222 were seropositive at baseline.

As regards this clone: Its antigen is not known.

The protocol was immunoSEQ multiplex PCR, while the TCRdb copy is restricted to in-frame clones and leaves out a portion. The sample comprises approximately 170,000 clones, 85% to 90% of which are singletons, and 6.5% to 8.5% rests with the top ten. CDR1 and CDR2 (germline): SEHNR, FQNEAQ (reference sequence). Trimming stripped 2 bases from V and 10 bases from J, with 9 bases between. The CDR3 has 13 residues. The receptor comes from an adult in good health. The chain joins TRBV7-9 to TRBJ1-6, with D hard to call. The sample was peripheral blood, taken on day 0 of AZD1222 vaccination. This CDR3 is CASSLKAGSPLHF. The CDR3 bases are TGTGCCAGCAGCTTAAAGGCTGGGTCACCCCTCCACTTT.